This is a list of T cell receptor beta chains from one sample in a study of blood T cells in healthy people across ages. TCRdb fed the 5' RACE reads into MiXCR, producing one record per CDR3 protein. Of fewer than 700,000 distinct CDR3 sequences listed, around half were seen once; the top ten hold around 25%. Material for sequencing was blood. All receptors come from a man older than 75 in good health. Each CDR3 is given with its conserved first and last residue. A D gene is named only where the DNA matches it firmly. Rows may omit the clone size; those that give it use once, few, many or a size class.

abundance: few; d_gene: NA; j_gene: TRBJ2-6; v_gene: TRBV15; CDR3nt: TGTGCCACCGTGGCCTCTGGGGCCAACGTCCTGACTTTC; CDR3aa: CATVASGANVLTF
abundance: few; d_gene: TRBD2; j_gene: TRBJ2-7; v_gene: TRBV6-6; CDR3nt: TGTGCCAGCAGCTACGCAGCGGGAGGGCCCTACGAGCAGTACTTC; CDR3aa: CASSYAAGGPYEQYF
abundance: NA; d_gene: NA; j_gene: TRBJ2-1; v_gene: TRBV10-3; CDR3nt: TGTGCCATCAGGGGGGACAGTGGCGGGGATGAGCAGTTCTTC; CDR3aa: CAIRGDSGGDEQFF
abundance: NA; d_gene: NA; j_gene: TRBJ2-1; v_gene: TRBV4-2; CDR3nt: TGTGCCAGCAGCCAAGTCGGGACGCAGGGTCGTTTTAATGAGCAGTTCTTC; CDR3aa: CASSQVGTQGRFNEQFF
abundance: NA; d_gene: TRBD1; j_gene: TRBJ1-2; v_gene: TRBV20-1; CDR3nt: TGCAGTGCTAGAGATGGCGGGACAGATTATGGCTACACCTTC; CDR3aa: CSARDGGTDYGYTF
abundance: many; d_gene: NA; j_gene: TRBJ2-1; v_gene: TRBV10-3; CDR3nt: TGTGCCATCAGTGAGTCAGTCAGCTACAATGAGCAGTTCTTC; CDR3aa: CAISESVSYNEQFF
abundance: NA; d_gene: TRBD2; j_gene: TRBJ2-2; v_gene: TRBV20-1; CDR3nt: TGCAGTGCTAGAGGGGTGCGGGAGAGCACCGGGGAGCTGTTTTTT; CDR3aa: CSARGVRESTGELFF
abundance: NA; d_gene: NA; j_gene: TRBJ1-5; v_gene: TRBV28; CDR3nt: TGTGCCAGCAGCCCACCCCGGGGCACTATCAATCAGCCCCAGCATTTT; CDR3aa: CASSPPRGTINQPQHF
abundance: NA; d_gene: TRBD2; j_gene: TRBJ2-7; v_gene: TRBV20-1; CDR3nt: TGCAGTGCCCTGGGGACTAGCGGGACTGAATCCTACGAGCAGTACTTC; CDR3aa: CSALGTSGTESYEQYF
abundance: NA; d_gene: NA; j_gene: TRBJ2-4; v_gene: TRBV7-6; CDR3nt: TGTGCCAGCAGCGCCAACGGACTGGAAGCCAAAAACATTCAGTACTTC; CDR3aa: CASSANGLEAKNIQYF
abundance: once; d_gene: NA; j_gene: TRBJ2-2; v_gene: TRBV5-5; CDR3nt: TGTGTCAGCACCGCGACAGGCTTGGACACCGGGGAGCTGTTTTTT; CDR3aa: CVSTATGLDTGELFF
abundance: few; d_gene: NA; j_gene: TRBJ2-3; v_gene: TRBV20-1; CDR3nt: TGCGGGACCCGACCTGCCGGGGACACAGATACGCAGTATTTT; CDR3aa: CGTRPAGDTDTQYF
abundance: NA; d_gene: NA; j_gene: TRBJ2-4; v_gene: TRBV15; CDR3nt: TGTGCCACCAGCAGAGACCCCGTCGGGGGAAACATTCAGTACTTC; CDR3aa: CATSRDPVGGNIQYF
abundance: NA; d_gene: NA; j_gene: TRBJ1-6; v_gene: TRBV6-2/TRBV6-3; CDR3nt: TGCGCCAGCCGGAGCTCCTATAATTCACCCTTCCACTTT; CDR3aa: CASRSSYNSPFHF
abundance: NA; d_gene: NA; j_gene: TRBJ1-6; v_gene: TRBV5-1; CDR3nt: TGCGCCAGCAGCTTGGGGACGGTGAATTCACCCCTCCACTTT; CDR3aa: CASSLGTVNSPLHF
abundance: NA; d_gene: NA; j_gene: TRBJ2-7; v_gene: TRBV11-1; CDR3nt: TGTGCCAGCAGCGAACGCGGGACAGTAGGCTACGAGCAGTACTTC; CDR3aa: CASSERGTVGYEQYF
abundance: NA; d_gene: NA; j_gene: TRBJ2-7; v_gene: TRBV28; CDR3nt: TGTGCCAGCAGTCGGCCAAACGAGCAGTACTTC; CDR3aa: CASSRPNEQYF
abundance: NA; d_gene: NA; j_gene: TRBJ2-3; v_gene: TRBV11-3; CDR3nt: TGTGCCAGCAGCTCGGCTAGCCCAGATACGCAGTATTTT; CDR3aa: CASSSASPDTQYF
abundance: NA; d_gene: TRBD1; j_gene: TRBJ2-5; v_gene: TRBV20-1; CDR3nt: TGCAGTGTAAGCCTACAGGGGACACAAGAGACCCAGTACTTC; CDR3aa: CSVSLQGTQETQYF
abundance: NA; d_gene: TRBD2; j_gene: TRBJ2-3; v_gene: TRBV15; CDR3nt: TGTGCCACCAGCAGAGATCTCAGCGGGGCTAGCACAGATACGCAGTATTTT; CDR3aa: CATSRDLSGASTDTQYF
abundance: NA; d_gene: TRBD2; j_gene: TRBJ2-5; v_gene: TRBV13; CDR3nt: TGTGCCAGCAGCTACAGGACTAGCGGGGACTCAGGGACCCAGTACTTC; CDR3aa: CASSYRTSGDSGTQYF
abundance: NA; d_gene: NA; j_gene: TRBJ1-5; v_gene: TRBV6-2/TRBV6-3; CDR3nt: TGTGCCAGCAGCGAGGGGTGGCCCCAGCATTTT; CDR3aa: CASSEGWPQHF
abundance: NA; d_gene: NA; j_gene: TRBJ2-5; v_gene: TRBV18; CDR3nt: TGTGCCAGCTCACCATCTAGGAGCCAAGAGACCCAGTACTTC; CDR3aa: CASSPSRSQETQYF
abundance: NA; d_gene: NA; j_gene: TRBJ2-3; v_gene: TRBV5-5; CDR3nt: TGTGCCAGCAGCTTGGTTGGCGTCGTGGCGGGGTGGACGCAGTATTTT; CDR3aa: CASSLVGVVAGWTQYF
abundance: NA; d_gene: NA; j_gene: TRBJ1-5; v_gene: TRBV20-1; CDR3nt: TGCAGTGCTCAGAGGACCGATAGCAATCAGCCCCAGCATTTT; CDR3aa: CSAQRTDSNQPQHF
abundance: NA; d_gene: NA; j_gene: TRBJ2-2; v_gene: TRBV24-1; CDR3nt: TGTGCCACAACCGACACCAACACCGGGGAGCTGTTTTTT; CDR3aa: CATTDTNTGELFF
abundance: few; d_gene: NA; j_gene: TRBJ2-7; v_gene: TRBV25-1; CDR3nt: TGTGCCAGCAGTGAACCGGGGACGGGGCAATACGAGCAGTACTTC; CDR3aa: CASSEPGTGQYEQYF
abundance: NA; d_gene: NA; j_gene: TRBJ2-1; v_gene: TRBV5-1; CDR3nt: TGCGCCAGCAGCTTGGCCCCGCGGACTATCGGACCACATGAGCAGTTCTTC; CDR3aa: CASSLAPRTIGPHEQFF
abundance: few; d_gene: NA; j_gene: TRBJ2-5; v_gene: TRBV7-2; CDR3nt: TGTGCCAGCAGCTTACGCGGGGAAGAGACCCAGTACTTC; CDR3aa: CASSLRGEETQYF